This TCR beta chain appears in the sequencing data of a study of STAT5B mutations in CD4+ large granular lymphocyte leukemia. About the study: The CDR3 'QG' motif was associated with a particular HLA allele among healthy donors.

The assay was run at survey level. As processed by the authors: Lowest detectable productive clonotype frequency was 2.59 x 10-5. TCRdb keeps only in-frame clones here, not all; method: immunoSEQ multiplex PCR. Clonal size and the V and J genes are those of that table, whereas D and trimming came from the DNA. This sample has some 38,000 clones, with approximately 85% found just once. Sequencing used CD4+ T cells from blood buffy coats. This clonotype originated in a human donor in good health.

CDR3 coding DNA: TGTGCCAGCAATACGCGGGGGCGGGATTCGTGGGTTCGGAACACCGGGGAGCTGTTTTTT. Translated, it gives CASNTRGRDSWVRNTGELFF. The chain carries TRBV28 and TRBJ2-2; the D gene is possibly TRBD2 (7 bases). The CDR3 extends over 20 amino acids. Germline V gene lookup returns CDR1 MDHEN and CDR2 SYDVKM. V lost 7 bases and J 1 base, leaving 28 bases between the germline ends.